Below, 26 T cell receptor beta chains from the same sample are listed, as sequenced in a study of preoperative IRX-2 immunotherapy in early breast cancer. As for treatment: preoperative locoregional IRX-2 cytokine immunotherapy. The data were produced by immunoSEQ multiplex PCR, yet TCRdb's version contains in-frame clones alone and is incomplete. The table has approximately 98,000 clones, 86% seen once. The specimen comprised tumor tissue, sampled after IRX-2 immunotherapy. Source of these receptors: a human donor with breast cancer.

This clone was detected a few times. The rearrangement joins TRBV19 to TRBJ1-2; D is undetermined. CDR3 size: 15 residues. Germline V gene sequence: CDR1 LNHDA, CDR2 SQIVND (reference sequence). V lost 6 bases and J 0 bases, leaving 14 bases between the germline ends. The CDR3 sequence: CASSPTSGANYGYTF. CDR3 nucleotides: TGTGCCAGTAGCCCCACGTCGGGTGCTAACTATGGCTACACCTTC.

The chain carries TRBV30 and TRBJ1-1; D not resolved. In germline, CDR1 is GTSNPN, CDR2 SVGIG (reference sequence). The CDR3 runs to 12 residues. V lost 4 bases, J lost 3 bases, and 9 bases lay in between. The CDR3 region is CAWTHGDTEAFF. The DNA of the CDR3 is TGTGCCTGGACTCACGGGGACACTGAAGCTTTCTTT.

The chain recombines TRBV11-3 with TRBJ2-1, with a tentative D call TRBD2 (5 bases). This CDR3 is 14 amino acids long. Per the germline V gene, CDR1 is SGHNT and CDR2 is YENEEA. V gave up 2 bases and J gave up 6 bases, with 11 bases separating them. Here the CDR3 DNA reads TGTGCCAGCAGCTTAAGTTCCGGGGTCAATGAGCAGTTCTTC. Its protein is CASSLSSGVNEQFF.

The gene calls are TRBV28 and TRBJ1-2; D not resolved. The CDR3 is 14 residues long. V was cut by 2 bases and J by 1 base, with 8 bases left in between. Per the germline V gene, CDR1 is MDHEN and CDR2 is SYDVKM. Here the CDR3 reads CASSLPTGNYGYTF. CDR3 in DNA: TGTGCCAGCAGTTTACCGACGGGTAACTATGGCTACACCTTC.

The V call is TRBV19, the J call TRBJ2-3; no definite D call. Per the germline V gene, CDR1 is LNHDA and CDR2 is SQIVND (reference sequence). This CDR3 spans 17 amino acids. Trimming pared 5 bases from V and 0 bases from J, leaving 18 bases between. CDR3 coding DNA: TGTGCCAGTAGTCGGCAGACGTCCCCACCTAGCACAGATACGCAGTATTTT. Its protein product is CASSRQTSPPSTDTQYF.

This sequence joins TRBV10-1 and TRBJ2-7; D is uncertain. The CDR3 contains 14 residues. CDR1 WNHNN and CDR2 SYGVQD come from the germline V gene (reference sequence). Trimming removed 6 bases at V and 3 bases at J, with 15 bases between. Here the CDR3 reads CASRLEDRGYEQYF. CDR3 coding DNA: TGCGCCAGCAGACTCGAGGACCGAGGCTACGAGCAGTACTTC.

CDR3 protein: CASSLVGGMNTEAFF. CDR3 sequence (DNA): TGCGCCAGCAGCTTGGTCGGAGGGATGAACACTGAAGCTTTCTTT. The chain joins TRBV5-1 to TRBJ1-1; no reliable D call. With 0 bases removed from V and 0 bases from J, the gap between germline ends came to 9 bases. The length of the CDR3 is 15 residues. Looked up from germline, CDR1 is SGHRS and CDR2 is YFSETQ.

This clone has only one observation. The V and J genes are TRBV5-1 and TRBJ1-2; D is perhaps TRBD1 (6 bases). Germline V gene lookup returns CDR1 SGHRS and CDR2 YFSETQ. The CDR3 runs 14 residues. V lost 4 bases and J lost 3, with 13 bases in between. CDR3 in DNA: TGCGCCAGCAGCCCGGAACAGGGTTACTATGGCTACACCTTC. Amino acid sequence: CASSPEQGYYGYTF.

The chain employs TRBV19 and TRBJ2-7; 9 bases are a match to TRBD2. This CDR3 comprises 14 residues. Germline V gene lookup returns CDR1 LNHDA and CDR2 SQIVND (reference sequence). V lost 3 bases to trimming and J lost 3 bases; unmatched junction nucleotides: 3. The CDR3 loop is CASSMTSGYYEQYF. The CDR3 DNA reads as TGTGCCAGTAGTATGACTAGCGGATACTACGAGCAGTACTTC.

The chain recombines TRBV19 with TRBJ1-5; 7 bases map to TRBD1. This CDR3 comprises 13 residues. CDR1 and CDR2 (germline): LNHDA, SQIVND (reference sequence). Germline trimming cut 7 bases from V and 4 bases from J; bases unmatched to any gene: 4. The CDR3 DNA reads TGTGCCAGTACCAAACAGGGGAATCAGCCCCAGCATTTT. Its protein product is CASTKQGNQPQHF.

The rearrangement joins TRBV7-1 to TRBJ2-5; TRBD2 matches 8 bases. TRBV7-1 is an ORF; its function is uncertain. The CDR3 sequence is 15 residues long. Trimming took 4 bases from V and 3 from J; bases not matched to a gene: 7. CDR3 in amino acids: CASSLPSGLKETQYF. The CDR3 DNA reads TGTGCCAGCAGCTTGCCTAGCGGGTTAAAAGAGACCCAGTACTTC.

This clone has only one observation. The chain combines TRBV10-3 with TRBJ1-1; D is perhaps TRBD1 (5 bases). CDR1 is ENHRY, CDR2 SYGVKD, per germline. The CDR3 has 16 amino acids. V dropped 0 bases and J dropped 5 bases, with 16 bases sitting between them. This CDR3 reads CAISESVPGNRTEAFF. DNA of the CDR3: TGTGCCATCAGTGAGTCGGTCCCAGGGAATAGGACTGAAGCTTTCTTT.

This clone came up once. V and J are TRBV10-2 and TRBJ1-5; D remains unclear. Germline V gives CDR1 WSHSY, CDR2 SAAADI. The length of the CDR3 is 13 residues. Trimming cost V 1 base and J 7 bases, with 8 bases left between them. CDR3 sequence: CASSEFRGQPQHF. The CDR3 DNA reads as TGCGCCAGCAGTGAGTTTCGGGGACAGCCCCAGCATTTT.

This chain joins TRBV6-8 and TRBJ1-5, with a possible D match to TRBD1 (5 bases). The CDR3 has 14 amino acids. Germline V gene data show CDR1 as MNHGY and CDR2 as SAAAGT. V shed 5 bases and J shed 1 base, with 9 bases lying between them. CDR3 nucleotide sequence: TGTGCCAGCAGTGGGGCCATAAGCAATCAGCCCCAGCATTTT. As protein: CASSGAISNQPQHF.

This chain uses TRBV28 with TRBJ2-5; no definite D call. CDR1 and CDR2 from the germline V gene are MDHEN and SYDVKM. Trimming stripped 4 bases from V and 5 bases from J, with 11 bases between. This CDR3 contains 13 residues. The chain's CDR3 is CASSSDRSETQYF. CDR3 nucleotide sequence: TGTGCCAGCAGTTCGGACCGCTCGGAGACCCAGTACTTC.

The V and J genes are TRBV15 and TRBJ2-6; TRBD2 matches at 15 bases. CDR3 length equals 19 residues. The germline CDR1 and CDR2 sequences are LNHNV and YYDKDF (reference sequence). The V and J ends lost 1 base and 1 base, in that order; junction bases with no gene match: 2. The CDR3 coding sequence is TGTGCCACCAGCAGAGGAGGACTAGCGGGAGGGTCTGGGGCCAACGTCCTGACTTTC. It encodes CATSRGGLAGGSGANVLTF.

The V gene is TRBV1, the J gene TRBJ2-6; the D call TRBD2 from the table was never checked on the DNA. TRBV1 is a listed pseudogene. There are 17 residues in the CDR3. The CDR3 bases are TGCGCCAGCAGCCCGACTCTTCAATACTCTGGGGCCAACGTCCTGACTTTC. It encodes CASSPTLQYSGANVLTF.

Here the CDR3 DNA reads TGTGCCAGCAGCCACATGATGGGGGGCGGAAGGCGAGATACGCAGTATTTT. The encoded protein is CASSHMMGGGRRDTQYF. The V call is TRBV7-1, the J call TRBJ2-3, with D possibly being TRBD1 or TRBD2 (6 bases each). TRBV7-1 is treated as an ORF (open reading frame) with a function not yet certain. The CDR3 is 17 residues long. Trimming shortened V by 5 bases and J by 5 bases, and 23 bases separated the two germline ends.

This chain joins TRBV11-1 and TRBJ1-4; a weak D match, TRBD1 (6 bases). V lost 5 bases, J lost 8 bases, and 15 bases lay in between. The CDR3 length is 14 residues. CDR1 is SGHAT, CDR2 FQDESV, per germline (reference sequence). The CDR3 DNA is TGTGCCAGCAGCGAGTCAGGGGTAGGAGAAAAACTGTTTTTT. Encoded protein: CASSESGVGEKLFF.

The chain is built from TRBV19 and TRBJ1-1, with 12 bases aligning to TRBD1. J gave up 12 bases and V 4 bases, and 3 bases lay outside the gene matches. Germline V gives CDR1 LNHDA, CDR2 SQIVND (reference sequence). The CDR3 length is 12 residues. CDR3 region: CASSNRDRGPFF. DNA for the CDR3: TGTGCCAGTAGTAACCGGGACAGGGGGCCTTTCTTT.

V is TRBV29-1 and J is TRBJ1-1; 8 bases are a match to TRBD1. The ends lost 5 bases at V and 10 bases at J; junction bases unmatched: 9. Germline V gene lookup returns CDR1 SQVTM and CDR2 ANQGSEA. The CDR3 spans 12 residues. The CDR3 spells CSVPLGQGSAFF. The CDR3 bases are TGCAGCGTTCCCCTTGGACAGGGTTCAGCTTTCTTT.

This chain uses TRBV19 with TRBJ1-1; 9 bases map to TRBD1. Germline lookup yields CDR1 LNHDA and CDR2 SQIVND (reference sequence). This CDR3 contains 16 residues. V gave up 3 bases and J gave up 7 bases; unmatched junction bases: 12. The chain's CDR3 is CASSIKSGTGRGEAFF. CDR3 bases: TGTGCCAGTAGTATCAAATCCGGGACAGGGAGAGGTGAAGCTTTCTTT.

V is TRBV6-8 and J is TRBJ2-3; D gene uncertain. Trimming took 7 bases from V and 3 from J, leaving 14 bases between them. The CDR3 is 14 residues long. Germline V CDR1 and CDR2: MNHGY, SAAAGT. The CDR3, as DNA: TGTGCCAGCACTCATCCCCACGAGACAGATACGCAGTATTTT. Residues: CASTHPHETDTQYF.

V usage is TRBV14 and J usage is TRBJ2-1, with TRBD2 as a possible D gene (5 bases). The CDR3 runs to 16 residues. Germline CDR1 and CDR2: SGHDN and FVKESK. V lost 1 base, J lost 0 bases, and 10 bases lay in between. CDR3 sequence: CASSQGLGSSYNEQFF. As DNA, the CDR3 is TGTGCCAGCAGCCAAGGGTTGGGGAGCTCCTACAATGAGCAGTTCTTC. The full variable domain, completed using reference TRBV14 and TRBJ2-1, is EAGVTQFPSHSVIEKGQTVTLRCDPISGHDNLYWYRRVMGKEIKFLLHFVKESKQDESGMPNNRFLAERTGGTYSTLKVQPAELEDSGVYFCASSQGLGSSYNEQFFGPGTRLTVL.

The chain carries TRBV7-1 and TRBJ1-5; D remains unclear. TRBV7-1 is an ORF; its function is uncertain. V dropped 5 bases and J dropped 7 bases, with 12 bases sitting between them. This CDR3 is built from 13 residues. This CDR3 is CASSLTPDQPQHF. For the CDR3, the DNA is TGTGCCAGCAGCCTAACCCCAGACCAGCCCCAGCATTTT.

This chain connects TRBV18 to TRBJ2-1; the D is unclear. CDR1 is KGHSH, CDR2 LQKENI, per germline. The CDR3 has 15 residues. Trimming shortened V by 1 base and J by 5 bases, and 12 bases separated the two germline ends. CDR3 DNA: TGTGCCAGCTCACCACGCCCCATGAGTAACAATGAGCAGTTCTTC. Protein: CASSPRPMSNNEQFF.